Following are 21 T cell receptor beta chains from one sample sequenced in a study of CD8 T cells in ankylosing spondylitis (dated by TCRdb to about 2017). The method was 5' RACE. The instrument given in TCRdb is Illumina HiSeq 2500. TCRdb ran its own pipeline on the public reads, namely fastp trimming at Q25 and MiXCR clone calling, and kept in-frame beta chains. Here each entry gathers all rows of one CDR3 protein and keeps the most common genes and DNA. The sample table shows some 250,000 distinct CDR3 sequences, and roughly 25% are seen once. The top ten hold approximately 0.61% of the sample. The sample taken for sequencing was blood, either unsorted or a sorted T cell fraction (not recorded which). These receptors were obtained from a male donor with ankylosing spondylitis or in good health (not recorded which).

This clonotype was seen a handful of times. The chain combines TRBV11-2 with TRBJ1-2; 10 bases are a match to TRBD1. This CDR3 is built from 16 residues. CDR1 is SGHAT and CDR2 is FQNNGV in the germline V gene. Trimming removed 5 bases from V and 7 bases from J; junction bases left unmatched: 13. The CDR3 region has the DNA TGTGCCAGCAGCCCCAGTGGGGACAGGGGATCGAGTGGCTACACCTTC. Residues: CASSPSGDRGSSGYTF.

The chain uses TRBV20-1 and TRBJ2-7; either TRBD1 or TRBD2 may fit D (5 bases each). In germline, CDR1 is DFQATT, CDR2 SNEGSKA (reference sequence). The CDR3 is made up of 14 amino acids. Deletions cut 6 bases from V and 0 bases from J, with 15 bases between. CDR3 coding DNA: TGCAGTGCGGGACGACAGCAGATCTCCTACGAGCAGTACTTC. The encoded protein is CSAGRQQISYEQYF.

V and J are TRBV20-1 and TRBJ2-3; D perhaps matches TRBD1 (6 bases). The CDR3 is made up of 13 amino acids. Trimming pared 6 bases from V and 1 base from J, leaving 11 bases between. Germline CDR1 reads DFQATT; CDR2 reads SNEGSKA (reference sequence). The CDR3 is CSAFPGGTDTQYF. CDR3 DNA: TGCAGTGCCTTTCCAGGGGGCACAGATACGCAGTATTTT.

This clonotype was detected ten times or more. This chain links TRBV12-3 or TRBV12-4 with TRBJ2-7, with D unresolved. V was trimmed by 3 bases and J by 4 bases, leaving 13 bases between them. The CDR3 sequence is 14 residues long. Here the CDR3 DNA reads TGTGCCAGCAGTTTGGCCCGCCATTTGTACGAGCAGTACTTC. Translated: CASSLARHLYEQYF.

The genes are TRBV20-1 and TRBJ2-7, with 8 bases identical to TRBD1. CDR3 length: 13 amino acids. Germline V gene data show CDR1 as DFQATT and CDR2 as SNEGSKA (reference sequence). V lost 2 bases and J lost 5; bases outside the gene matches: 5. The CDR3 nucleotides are TGCAGTGCTAGATTCTTACAGGGGGACGAGCAGTACTTC. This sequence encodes CSARFLQGDEQYF.

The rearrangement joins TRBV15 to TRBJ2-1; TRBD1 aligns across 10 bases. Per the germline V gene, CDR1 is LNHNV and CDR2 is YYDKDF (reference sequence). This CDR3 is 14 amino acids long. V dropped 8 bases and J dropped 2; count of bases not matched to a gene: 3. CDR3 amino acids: CATGGTGAYNEQFF. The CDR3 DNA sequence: TGTGCCACCGGCGGGACAGGGGCCTACAATGAGCAGTTCTTC.

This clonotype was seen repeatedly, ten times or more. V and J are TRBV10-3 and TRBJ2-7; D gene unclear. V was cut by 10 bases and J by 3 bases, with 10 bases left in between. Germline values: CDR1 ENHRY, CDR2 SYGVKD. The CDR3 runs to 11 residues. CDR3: CASGSNYEQYF. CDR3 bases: TGTGCCAGCGGTAGCAACTACGAGCAGTACTTC.

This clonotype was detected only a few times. CDR3 in amino acids: CASSSPGGVVGYTF. In DNA, the CDR3 is TGTGCCAGCAGTTCCCCCGGCGGGGTGGTTGGCTACACCTTC. V and J are TRBV12-3 or TRBV12-4 and TRBJ1-2; D unclear. Trimming removed 4 bases at V and 7 bases at J, with 16 bases between. The CDR3 totals 14 residues.

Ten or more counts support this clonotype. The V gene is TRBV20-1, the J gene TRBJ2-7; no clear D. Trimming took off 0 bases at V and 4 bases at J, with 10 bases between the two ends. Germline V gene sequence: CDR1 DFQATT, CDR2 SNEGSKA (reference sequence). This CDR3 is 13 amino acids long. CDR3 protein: CSARDLRSYEQYF. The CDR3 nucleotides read TGCAGTGCTAGAGATCTGCGCAGTTACGAGCAGTACTTC.

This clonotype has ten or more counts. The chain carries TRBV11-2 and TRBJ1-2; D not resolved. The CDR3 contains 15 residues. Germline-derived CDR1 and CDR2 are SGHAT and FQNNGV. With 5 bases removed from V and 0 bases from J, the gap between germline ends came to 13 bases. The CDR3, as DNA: TGTGCCAGCAGCAGCACCGGGAGAGCTAACTATGGCTACACCTTC. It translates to CASSSTGRANYGYTF. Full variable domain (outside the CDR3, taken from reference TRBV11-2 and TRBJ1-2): EAGVAQSPRYKIIEKRQSVAFWCNPISGHATLYWYQQILGQGPKLLIQFQNNGVVDDSQLPKDRFSAERLKGVDSTLKIQPAKLEDSAVYLCASSSTGRANYGYTFGSGTRLTVV.

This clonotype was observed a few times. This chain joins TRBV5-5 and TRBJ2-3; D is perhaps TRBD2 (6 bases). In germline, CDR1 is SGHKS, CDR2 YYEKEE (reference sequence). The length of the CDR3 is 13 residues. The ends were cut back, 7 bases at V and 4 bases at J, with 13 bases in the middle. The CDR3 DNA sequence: TGTGCCAGCCGGAGGGAGGTTTCAGATACGCAGTATTTT. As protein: CASRREVSDTQYF.

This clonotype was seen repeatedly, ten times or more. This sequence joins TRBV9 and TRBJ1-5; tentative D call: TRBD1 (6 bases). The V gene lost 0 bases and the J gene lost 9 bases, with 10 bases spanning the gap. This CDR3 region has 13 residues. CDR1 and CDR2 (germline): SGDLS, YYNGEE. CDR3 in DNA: TGTGCCAGCAGCGTAGGACAGGACACGCCCCAGCATTTT. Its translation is CASSVGQDTPQHF.

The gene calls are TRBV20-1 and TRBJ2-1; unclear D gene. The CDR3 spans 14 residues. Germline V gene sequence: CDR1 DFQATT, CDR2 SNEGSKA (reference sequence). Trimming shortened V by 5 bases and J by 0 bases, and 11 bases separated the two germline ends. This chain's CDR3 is CSAPRVSSYNEQFF. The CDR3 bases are TGCAGTGCTCCCCGGGTAAGCTCCTACAATGAGCAGTTCTTC.

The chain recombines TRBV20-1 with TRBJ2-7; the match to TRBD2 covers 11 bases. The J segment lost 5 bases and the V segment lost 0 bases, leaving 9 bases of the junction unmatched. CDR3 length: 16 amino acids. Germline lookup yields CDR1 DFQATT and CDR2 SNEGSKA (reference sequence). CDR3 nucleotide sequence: TGCAGTGCTAGAGATAGCCTAGCGGGGGGTCGTAACGAGCAGTACTTC. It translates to CSARDSLAGGRNEQYF.

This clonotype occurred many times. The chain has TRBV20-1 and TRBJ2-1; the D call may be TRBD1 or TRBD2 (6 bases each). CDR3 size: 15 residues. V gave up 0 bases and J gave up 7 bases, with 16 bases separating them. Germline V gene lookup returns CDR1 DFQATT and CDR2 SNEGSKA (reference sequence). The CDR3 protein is CSARDPGGHVNEQFF. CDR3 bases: TGCAGTGCTAGAGATCCTGGGGGGCATGTGAATGAGCAGTTCTTC.

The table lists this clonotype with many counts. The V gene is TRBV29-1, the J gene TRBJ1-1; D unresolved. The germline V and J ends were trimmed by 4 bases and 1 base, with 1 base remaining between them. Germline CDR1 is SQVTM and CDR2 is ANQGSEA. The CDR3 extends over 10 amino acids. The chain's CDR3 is CSVANTEAFF. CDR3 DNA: TGCAGCGTTGCGAACACTGAAGCTTTCTTT.

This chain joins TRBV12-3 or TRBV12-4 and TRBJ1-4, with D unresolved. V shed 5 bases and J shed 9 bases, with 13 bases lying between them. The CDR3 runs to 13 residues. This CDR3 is CASSLLRMKKLFF. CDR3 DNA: TGTGCCAGCAGTCTCCTCCGGATGAAAAAACTGTTTTTT.

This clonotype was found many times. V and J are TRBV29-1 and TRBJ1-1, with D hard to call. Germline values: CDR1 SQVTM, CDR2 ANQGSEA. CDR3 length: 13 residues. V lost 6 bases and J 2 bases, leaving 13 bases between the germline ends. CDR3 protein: CSVPGPVNTEAFF. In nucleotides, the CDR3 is TGCAGCGTACCCGGACCGGTTAACACTGAAGCTTTCTTT.

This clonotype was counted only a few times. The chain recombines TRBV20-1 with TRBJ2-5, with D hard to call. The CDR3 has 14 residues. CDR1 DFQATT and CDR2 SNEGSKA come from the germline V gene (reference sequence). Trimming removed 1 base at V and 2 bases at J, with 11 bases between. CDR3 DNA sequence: TGCAGTGCTAGAGCAGGTTGGGGACAAGAGACCCAGTACTTC. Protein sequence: CSARAGWGQETQYF.

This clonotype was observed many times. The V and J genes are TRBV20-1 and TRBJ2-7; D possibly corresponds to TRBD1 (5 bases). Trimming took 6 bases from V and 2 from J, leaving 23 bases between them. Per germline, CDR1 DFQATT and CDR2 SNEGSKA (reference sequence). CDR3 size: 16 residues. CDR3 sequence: CSAPTQPKGDAYEQYF. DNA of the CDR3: TGCAGTGCCCCAACGCAGCCCAAAGGGGATGCCTACGAGCAGTACTTC.

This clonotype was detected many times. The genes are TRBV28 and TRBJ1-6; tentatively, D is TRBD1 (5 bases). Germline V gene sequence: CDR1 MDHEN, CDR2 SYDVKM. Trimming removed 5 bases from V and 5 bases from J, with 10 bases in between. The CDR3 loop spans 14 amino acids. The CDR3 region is CASSKGTNNSPLHF. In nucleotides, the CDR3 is TGTGCCAGCAGTAAAGGGACCAATAATTCACCCCTCCACTTT.